The 30 T cell receptor beta chains presented below share a single source sample, sequenced in a study of human T cells and chemical hapten exposure. As to time point: patch test 1, 2 weeks after DPC sensitization. The treatment: therapeutic diphenylcyclopropenone sensitization with weekly scalp DPC. TCRdb itself ran the RACE reads through MiXCR, one entry per CDR3 protein. The sample carries over 85,000 distinct CDR3 sequences, under 15% recorded once. The sample was whole blood, taken in connection with sensitization to the hapten diphenylcyclopropenone (DPC). The receptors shown here come from a woman in her 40s with alopecia areata. Some clones in this sample may be carry-over from other donors' samples.

This clonotype was counted only a few times. The chain links TRBV6-2 or TRBV6-3 to TRBJ2-1, with unresolved D. The CDR3 runs 14 residues. CDR1 and CDR2 from the germline V gene are MNHEY and SVGEGT. The V end was cut by 0 bases, the J end by 12 bases, with 15 bases between. The CDR3 loop reads CASSYSSPSWVQFF. Written as DNA, the CDR3 is TGTGCCAGCAGTTACTCCAGTCCTTCTTGGGTGCAGTTCTTC.

This clonotype has a count of ten or more. The rearrangement uses TRBV19 and TRBJ2-3; 7 positions match TRBD2. The CDR3 sequence is 14 residues long. J gave up 2 bases and V 9 bases, and 8 bases lay outside the gene matches. CDR1 and CDR2 (germline): LNHDA, SQIVND (reference sequence). CDR3 sequence (DNA): TGTGCCAGACAGACCCAGCGGGACACAGATACGCAGTATTTT. This encodes CARQTQRDTDTQYF.

V usage is TRBV7-8 and J usage is TRBJ1-1, with 8 bases matching TRBD1. V dropped 2 bases and J dropped 4; count of bases not matched to a gene: 15. This CDR3 contains 18 residues. Germline-derived CDR1 and CDR2 are SGHVS and FQNEAQ. CDR3 region: CASSLRSWDRMSPTEAFF. The CDR3 DNA sequence: TGTGCCAGCAGCTTACGATCTTGGGACAGGATGAGTCCCACTGAAGCTTTCTTT.

This clonotype showed up just a few times. CDR3 loop: CASSLRGRSTEAFF. The CDR3 DNA sequence: TGTGCCAGCAGTTTAAGGGGTCGAAGCACTGAAGCTTTCTTT. The chain joins TRBV27 to TRBJ1-1; possible D gene TRBD1, 5 bases. The V end lost 2 bases, the J end lost 4 bases, and 11 bases lay between the germline ends. The CDR3 has 14 amino acids. Per germline, CDR1 MNHEY and CDR2 SMNVEV (reference sequence).

CDR3 DNA sequence: TGTGCCAGCAAGCTTCGGGGAAGGACCTATGGCTACACCTTC. This encodes CASKLRGRTYGYTF. The chain recombines TRBV6-2 or TRBV6-3 with TRBJ1-2; D gene uncertain. V gave up 7 bases and J gave up 4 bases, with 16 bases separating them. From germline, CDR1 is MNHEY and CDR2 SVGEGT. This CDR3 has 14 residues.

The rearrangement links TRBV7-9 to TRBJ2-5; D is uncertain. V lost 4 bases to trimming and J lost 0 bases, with 9 bases between them. The CDR3 is 14 amino acids. Germline V lookup: CDR1 SEHNR, CDR2 FQNEAQ (reference sequence). CDR3 coding DNA: TGTGCCAGCAGCTCGGACCTGTACCAAGAGACCCAGTACTTC. Translated: CASSSDLYQETQYF. Complete variable domain (other parts from reference TRBV7-9 and TRBJ2-5): DTGVSQNPRHKITKRGQNVTFRCDPISEHNRLYWYRQTLGQGPEFLTYFQNEAQLEKSRLLSDRFSAERPKGSFSTLEIQRTEQGDSAMYLCASSSDLYQETQYFGPGTRLLVL.

This rearrangement joins TRBV4-2 to TRBJ2-3; 12 bases fit TRBD2. The CDR3 is 17 amino acids. In germline, CDR1 is LGHNA, CDR2 YNFKEQ. Losses at the gene ends were 0 bases for V and 1 base for J; bases not matched to a gene: 2. The CDR3 here is CASSQETSGRGTDTQYF. The DNA for the CDR3 is TGTGCCAGCAGCCAAGAGACTAGCGGGAGAGGCACAGATACGCAGTATTTT.

V is TRBV11-2 and J is TRBJ2-2; D may be TRBD2 (6 bases). The CDR3 sequence is 13 residues long. Trimming took off 3 bases at V and 7 bases at J, with 9 bases between the two ends. Germline CDR1 reads SGHAT; CDR2 reads FQNNGV. The CDR3 region is CASSFWGDGELFF. The CDR3 nucleotides are TGTGCCAGCAGCTTCTGGGGGGACGGGGAGCTGTTTTTT.

The gene calls are TRBV27 and TRBJ2-7; TRBD1 aligns across 8 bases. V shed 5 bases and J 6 bases; nucleotides not matched to a gene: 15. Looked up from germline, CDR1 is MNHEY and CDR2 is SMNVEV (reference sequence). The CDR3 is made up of 16 amino acids. CDR3 residues: CASSAVLGTGGGEQYF. The CDR3 DNA reads TGTGCCAGCAGTGCCGTCCTCGGGACAGGAGGCGGCGAGCAGTACTTC.

This clonotype has only a few counts. The gene calls are TRBV7-9 and TRBJ2-6, with D perhaps TRBD1 or TRBD2 (5 bases each). Germline CDR1 reads SEHNR; CDR2 reads FQNEAQ (reference sequence). Trimming pared 3 bases from V and 0 bases from J, leaving 12 bases between. CDR3 length: 17 residues. Here the CDR3 reads CASSLGLRDSGANVLTF. The CDR3 nucleotides are TGTGCCAGCAGCTTGGGGCTACGGGACTCTGGGGCCAACGTCCTGACTTTC.

This clonotype came up a few times. For the CDR3, the DNA is TGCGCCAGCAGCCGCACGTTATACAATGAGCAGTTCTTC. Its translation: CASSRTLYNEQFF. The rearrangement joins TRBV4-3 to TRBJ2-1, with D unresolved. The CDR3 has 13 residues. The V end lost 4 bases, the J end lost 4 bases, and 8 bases lay between the germline ends. Per the germline V gene, CDR1 is LGHNA and CDR2 is YSLEER.

The chain uses TRBV9 and TRBJ2-1, with 7 bases matching TRBD2. Germline CDR1 and CDR2: SGDLS and YYNGEE. There are 15 residues in the CDR3. V shed 2 bases and J 6 bases; nucleotides not matched to a gene: 8. CDR3 protein: CASSVSAGASNEQFF. The DNA of the CDR3 is TGTGCCAGCAGCGTTTCTGCGGGAGCCTCCAATGAGCAGTTCTTC. Full variable domain (missing parts from reference TRBV9 and TRBJ2-1): DSGVTQTPKHLITATGQRVTLRCSPRSGDLSVYWYQQSLDQGLQFLIQYYNGEERAKGNILERFSAQQFPDLHSELNLSSLELGDSALYFCASSVSAGASNEQFFGPGTRLTVL.

In its sample, this clonotype was seen many times. J is TRBJ2-2 and V is TRBV29-1; D unclear. The CDR3 contains 11 residues. Germline values: CDR1 SQVTM, CDR2 ANQGSEA. V dropped 7 bases and J dropped 2 bases, with 5 bases sitting between them. CDR3 coding DNA: TGCAGCGGTACAAACACCGGGGAGCTGTTTTTT. As protein: CSGTNTGELFF.

This clonotype was seen a few times. The chain employs TRBV7-8 and TRBJ2-7; D perhaps matches TRBD1 (5 bases). Looked up from germline, CDR1 is SGHVS and CDR2 is FQNEAQ. Trimming left V 7 bases short and J 2 bases short, with 18 bases between. This CDR3 comprises 15 residues. CDR3 coding DNA: TGTGCCAGCACCCTCGACCGCCTGGGGCCCTACGAGCAGTACTTC. Translating gives CASTLDRLGPYEQYF.

This clonotype has at least ten counts. The chain uses TRBV6-2 or TRBV6-3 and TRBJ1-5; no firm D call. The length of the CDR3 is 14 residues. Germline V gene sequence: CDR1 MNHEY, CDR2 SVGEGT. Trimming shortened V by 6 bases and J by 7 bases, and 16 bases separated the two germline ends. The CDR3 sequence: CASSPQEDYQPQHF. The CDR3 DNA follows: TGTGCCAGCAGCCCCCAGGAGGATTACCAGCCCCAGCATTTT.

This clonotype was counted at least ten times. The chain recombines TRBV7-2 with TRBJ1-1; 8 bases match TRBD1. CDR3 length: 15 amino acids. Per germline, CDR1 SGHTA and CDR2 FQGNSA. With 5 bases clipped from V and 4 bases from J, the junction kept 9 bases outside the gene matches. CDR3 loop: CASSPRSQGATEAFF. The CDR3 coding sequence is TGTGCCAGCAGCCCACGCAGCCAGGGGGCCACTGAAGCTTTCTTT.

The chain carries TRBV27 and TRBJ2-7; a possible D gene is TRBD2 (6 bases). The CDR3 sequence is 14 residues long. CDR1 MNHEY and CDR2 SMNVEV come from the germline V gene (reference sequence). V lost 2 bases and J 4 bases, leaving 12 bases between the germline ends. The CDR3 is CASSLRLGVYEQYF. CDR3 DNA sequence: TGTGCCAGCAGTTTAAGACTAGGGGTGTACGAGCAGTACTTC.

This rearrangement joins TRBV20-1 to TRBJ1-5, with unresolved D. Deletions cut 1 base from V and 4 bases from J, with 20 bases between. The CDR3 spans 17 residues. CDR1 and CDR2 from the germline V gene are DFQATT and SNEGSKA (reference sequence). The CDR3 DNA is TGCAGTGCTAGAGCCAGACCCCTACGGCCGGGAAATCAGCCCCAGCATTTT. Its translation is CSARARPLRPGNQPQHF.

A few counts support this clonotype. The chain is built from TRBV20-1 and TRBJ2-2; no clear D gene. The V end lost 1 base, the J end lost 1 base, and 7 bases lay between the germline ends. The V gene's germline CDR1 is DFQATT and CDR2 SNEGSKA (reference sequence). This CDR3 comprises 14 residues. In DNA, the CDR3 is TGCAGTGCTAGAGGCTACCAGAACACCGGGGAGCTGTTTTTT. Amino acids: CSARGYQNTGELFF.

In its sample, this clonotype was seen a few times. The chain couples TRBV7-6 to TRBJ2-1, with D perhaps matching TRBD1 or TRBD2 (6 bases each). Looked up from germline, CDR1 is SGHVS and CDR2 is FNYEAQ. Trimming cost V 5 bases and J 15 bases, with 23 bases left between them. The CDR3 runs to 14 residues. The CDR3 coding sequence is TGTGCCAGCAGCGATCGGGGGCTCGGCCCCCCCCCGTTCTTC. Protein product: CASSDRGLGPPPFF. The entire variable domain, with the rest obtained from reference TRBV7-6 and TRBJ2-1, is as follows: GAGVSQSPRYKVTKRGQDVALRCDPISGHVSLYWYRQALGQGPEFLTYFNYEAQQDKSGLPNDRFSAERPEGSISTLTIQRTEQRDSAMYRCASSDRGLGPPPFFGPGTRLTVL.

The chain joins TRBV6-5 to TRBJ2-3; no firm D call. From germline, CDR1 is MNHEY and CDR2 SVGAGI. This CDR3 comprises 13 residues. The ends were cut back, 4 bases at V and 5 bases at J, with 10 bases in the middle. The CDR3 region is CASSLGWGDTQYF. Here the CDR3 DNA reads TGTGCCAGCAGTTTGGGCTGGGGAGATACGCAGTATTTT.

This clonotype was seen only a few times. The chain links TRBV6-1 to TRBJ1-5, with 9 bases aligning to TRBD1. V trimming: 2 bases; J trimming: 2 bases; junction bases outside the gene matches: 4. Germline CDR1 MNHNS, CDR2 SASEGT. The CDR3 spans 16 residues. The CDR3 sequence: CASSEQTGGGNQPQHF. CDR3 sequence (DNA): TGTGCCAGCAGTGAACAGACAGGGGGAGGCAATCAGCCCCAGCATTTT.

This clonotype was observed a handful of times. J is TRBJ2-4 and V is TRBV3-1; D perhaps matches TRBD1 (5 bases). The CDR3 runs to 15 residues. V lost 0 bases and J lost 7, with 13 bases in between. Per the germline V gene, CDR1 is LGHDT and CDR2 is YNNKEL (reference sequence). The CDR3 DNA is TGTGCCAGCAGCCAAGATCCCCAGGGCCAGAACATTCAGTACTTC. Encoded protein: CASSQDPQGQNIQYF.

The chain joins TRBV4-2 to TRBJ2-1, with D maybe TRBD1 (5 bases). Germline values: CDR1 LGHNA, CDR2 YNFKEQ. The CDR3 sequence is 14 residues long. V dropped 1 base and J dropped 5 bases, with 9 bases sitting between them. The CDR3 region is CASSQAGHNNEQFF. The CDR3 coding sequence is TGTGCCAGCAGCCAAGCAGGACACAACAATGAGCAGTTCTTC.

The sample holds many counts of this clonotype. The chain couples TRBV15 to TRBJ2-3; D is ambiguous. Trimming left V 0 bases short and J 2 bases short, with 9 bases between. From germline, CDR1 is LNHNV and CDR2 YYDKDF (reference sequence). The CDR3 is made up of 15 amino acids. CDR3 nucleotides: TGTGCCACCAGCAGAGACCGTACCTCCACAGATACGCAGTATTTT. Protein sequence: CATSRDRTSTDTQYF.

The chain recombines TRBV3-1 with TRBJ1-4; D remains unclear. In germline, CDR1 is LGHDT, CDR2 YNNKEL (reference sequence). CDR3 length equals 15 residues. V was cut by 0 bases and J by 0 bases, with 5 bases left in between. CDR3 in amino acids: CASSQDTTTNEKLFF. The CDR3 DNA follows: TGTGCCAGCAGCCAAGATACTACAACTAATGAAAAACTGTTTTTT.

This clonotype was observed a few times. The V gene is TRBV9, the J gene TRBJ2-1; 11 bases line up with TRBD2. The CDR3 extends over 17 amino acids. Germline CDR1 reads SGDLS; CDR2 reads YYNGEE. V was clipped by 0 bases and J by 2 bases; unmatched bases: 4. CDR3 nucleotides: TGTGCCAGCAGCGTAGGACTAGCGGGAAATGCCTACAATGAGCAGTTCTTC. Its protein product is CASSVGLAGNAYNEQFF.

This clonotype was seen a few times. The DNA of the CDR3 is TGTGCCAGCAGTTTAGGGTACGAATCCGGGGAGCTGTTTTTT. Translated, it gives CASSLGYESGELFF. V usage is TRBV27 and J usage is TRBJ2-2; D is undetermined. The CDR3 extends over 14 amino acids. With 2 bases removed from V and 6 bases from J, the gap between germline ends came to 10 bases. Germline V gene data show CDR1 as MNHEY and CDR2 as SMNVEV (reference sequence).

The chain recombines TRBV7-8 with TRBJ1-3; TRBD1 matches at 9 bases. After removal of 2 bases from V and 7 bases from J, the junction contained 6 bases not matched to a gene. Germline V lookup: CDR1 SGHVS, CDR2 FQNEAQ. The CDR3 has 15 amino acids. CDR3 in amino acids: CASSLIQGAGNTIYF. The CDR3 coding sequence is TGTGCCAGCAGCTTAATACAGGGGGCCGGGAACACCATATATTTT. The full variable domain, rest sourced from reference TRBV7-8 and TRBJ1-3, is GAGVSQSPRYKVAKRGQDVALRCDPISGHVSLFWYQQALGQGPEFLTYFQNEAQLDKSGLPSDRFFAERPEGSVSTLKIQRTQQEDSAVYLCASSLIQGAGNTIYFGEGSWLTVV.

This clonotype was picked up a small number of times. In DNA, the CDR3 is TGTGCCAGCAGCGAGGGACTAACGAACACCGGGGAGCTGTTTTTT. This encodes CASSEGLTNTGELFF. J is TRBJ2-2 and V is TRBV7-3, with TRBD2 identical over 7 bases. J lost 0 bases, V lost 5 bases, and 3 bases had no gene match. CDR1 is SGHTA and CDR2 is FQGTGA in the germline V gene. The CDR3 is made up of 15 amino acids.